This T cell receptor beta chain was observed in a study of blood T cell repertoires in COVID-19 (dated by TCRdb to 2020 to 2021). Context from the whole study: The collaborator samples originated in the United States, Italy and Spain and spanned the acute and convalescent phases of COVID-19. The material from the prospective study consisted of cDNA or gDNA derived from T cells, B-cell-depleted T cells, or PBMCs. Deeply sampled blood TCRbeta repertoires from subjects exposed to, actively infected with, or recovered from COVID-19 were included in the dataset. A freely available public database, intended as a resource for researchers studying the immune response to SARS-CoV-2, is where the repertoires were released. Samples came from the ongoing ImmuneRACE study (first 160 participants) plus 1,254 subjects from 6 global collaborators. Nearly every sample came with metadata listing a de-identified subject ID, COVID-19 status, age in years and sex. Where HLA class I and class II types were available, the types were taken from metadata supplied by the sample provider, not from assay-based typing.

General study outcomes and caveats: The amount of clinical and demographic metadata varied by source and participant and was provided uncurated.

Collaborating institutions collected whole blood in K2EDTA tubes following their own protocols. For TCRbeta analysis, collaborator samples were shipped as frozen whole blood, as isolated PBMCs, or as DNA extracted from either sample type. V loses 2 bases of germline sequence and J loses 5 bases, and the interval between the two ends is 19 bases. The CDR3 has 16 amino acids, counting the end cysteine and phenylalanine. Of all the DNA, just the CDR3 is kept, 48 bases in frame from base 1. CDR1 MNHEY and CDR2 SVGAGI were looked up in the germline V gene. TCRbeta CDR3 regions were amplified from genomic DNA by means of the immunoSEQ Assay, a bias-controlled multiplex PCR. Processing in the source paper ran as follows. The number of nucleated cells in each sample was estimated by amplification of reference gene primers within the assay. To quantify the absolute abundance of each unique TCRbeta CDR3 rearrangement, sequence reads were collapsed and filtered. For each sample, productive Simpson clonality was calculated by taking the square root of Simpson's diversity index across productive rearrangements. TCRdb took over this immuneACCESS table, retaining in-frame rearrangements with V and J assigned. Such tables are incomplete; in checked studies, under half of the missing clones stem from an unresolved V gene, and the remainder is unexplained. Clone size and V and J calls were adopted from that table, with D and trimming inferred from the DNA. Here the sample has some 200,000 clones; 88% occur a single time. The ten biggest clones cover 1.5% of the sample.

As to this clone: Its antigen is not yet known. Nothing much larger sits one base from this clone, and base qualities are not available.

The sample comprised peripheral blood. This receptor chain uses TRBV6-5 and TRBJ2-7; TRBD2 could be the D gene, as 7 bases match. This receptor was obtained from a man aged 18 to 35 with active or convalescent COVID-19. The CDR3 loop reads CASSYGGGRSGNEQYF. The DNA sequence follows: TGTGCCAGCAGTTACGGGGGCGGGAGAAGCGGCAACGAGCAGTACTTC.